A selection of T cell receptor beta chains follows, all from one sample in a study of molecular identifiers for immune sequencing clone quantification. In TCRdb, the PCR reads were re-called with MiXCR into one record per CDR3 protein. The table shows approximately 630,000 distinct CDR3 sequences, with about 25% occurring only once. The specimen was naive CD8+ T cells from blood, with Jurkat cell RNA spiked in. The receptors stem from a human donor in good health. Some libraries in this study had Jurkat cell RNA spiked in. Each CDR3 is given with its conserved first and last residue. Fields, in order: J gene, clone size, V gene, D gene, CDR3 DNA, CDR3 protein. D genes are given only for firm matches. Size values are once, few and many counts, or a class for expanded clones, and some rows have none.

j_call: TRBJ2-7; clone_size: many; v_call: TRBV5-1; d_call: -; cdr3_nt: TGCGCCAGCAGCCCTGACCCCGGGGACTACGAGCAGTACTTC; cdr3_aa: CASSPDPGDYEQYF
j_call: TRBJ2-3; clone_size: few; v_call: TRBV7-7; d_call: -; cdr3_nt: TGTGCCAGCAGCTTAGGGAATTTCGGGACAGATACGCAGTATTTT; cdr3_aa: CASSLGNFGTDTQYF
j_call: TRBJ2-2; clone_size: few; v_call: TRBV27; d_call: -; cdr3_nt: TGTGCCAGCAGTTTACTAGTCACCGGGGAGCTGTTTTTT; cdr3_aa: CASSLLVTGELFF
j_call: TRBJ2-2; clone_size: -; v_call: TRBV5-1; d_call: TRBD1; cdr3_nt: TGCGCCAGCAGCAAAACAGGGGGCGCGTACACCGGGGAGCTGTTTTTT; cdr3_aa: CASSKTGGAYTGELFF
j_call: TRBJ2-1; clone_size: -; v_call: TRBV11-2; d_call: -; cdr3_nt: TGTGCCAGCAGCTTAGAGCGGGTAGACAATGAGCAGTTCTTC; cdr3_aa: CASSLERVDNEQFF
j_call: TRBJ1-1; clone_size: once; v_call: TRBV6-2/TRBV6-3; d_call: -; cdr3_nt: TGTGCCAGCAGTACACCGAGAGATTACCGAACTGAAGCTTTCTTT; cdr3_aa: CASSTPRDYRTEAFF
j_call: TRBJ2-3; clone_size: many; v_call: TRBV13; d_call: TRBD2; cdr3_nt: TGTGCCAGCAGCCCCCAGACTAGCGGGACAGTCACAGATACGCAGTATTTT; cdr3_aa: CASSPQTSGTVTDTQYF
j_call: TRBJ2-7; clone_size: -; v_call: TRBV5-5; d_call: TRBD1; cdr3_nt: TGTGCCGGCAGCTTGTTCTCGACAGGGGTCTACGAGCAGTACTTC; cdr3_aa: CAGSLFSTGVYEQYF
j_call: TRBJ2-1; clone_size: -; v_call: TRBV7-9; d_call: -; cdr3_nt: TGTGCCAGCAGCTGGGTAGGAGGGTCCTACAATGAGCAGTTCTTC; cdr3_aa: CASSWVGGSYNEQFF
j_call: TRBJ1-5; clone_size: many; v_call: TRBV7-9; d_call: TRBD1; cdr3_nt: TGTGCCAGCAGCCCGGGACAGGGGGTCGATCAGCCCCAGCATTTT; cdr3_aa: CASSPGQGVDQPQHF
j_call: TRBJ2-6; clone_size: -; v_call: TRBV27; d_call: -; cdr3_nt: TGTGCCAGCAGTCTTGTTAGCTCTGGGGCCAGCGTCCTGACTTTC; cdr3_aa: CASSLVSSGASVLTF
j_call: TRBJ2-7; clone_size: few; v_call: TRBV19; d_call: -; cdr3_nt: TGTGCCAGTAGTATGGTGGGCACAAGGTCCTACGAGCAGTACTTC; cdr3_aa: CASSMVGTRSYEQYF
j_call: TRBJ2-1; clone_size: many; v_call: TRBV29-1; d_call: -; cdr3_nt: TGCAGCGTTGAGCATAGTCCCGCGTCGCTAGTCCCTATCCTCGGGCAGTTCTTC; cdr3_aa: CSVEHSPASLVPILGQFF
j_call: TRBJ1-2; clone_size: many; v_call: TRBV5-1; d_call: -; cdr3_nt: TGCGCCAGCAGCCCATGGCCGGACAGCCTTAACTATGGCTACACCTTC; cdr3_aa: CASSPWPDSLNYGYTF
j_call: TRBJ2-2; clone_size: -; v_call: TRBV4-1; d_call: TRBD2; cdr3_nt: TGCGCCAGCAGCCACGCGGGGGGAGTCGGGGAGCTGTGTTTT; cdr3_aa: CASSHAGGVGELCF
j_call: TRBJ2-7; clone_size: few; v_call: TRBV11-2; d_call: TRBD2; cdr3_nt: TGTGCCAGCAGCGTAGCTAGGTGGACTAGCGGAAACTACGAGCAGTACTTC; cdr3_aa: CASSVARWTSGNYEQYF
j_call: TRBJ2-2; clone_size: many; v_call: TRBV20-1; d_call: -; cdr3_nt: TGCAGTGCTCTAGGCGGCACCGGGGAGCTGTTTTTT; cdr3_aa: CSALGGTGELFF
j_call: TRBJ2-7; clone_size: -; v_call: TRBV5-1; d_call: -; cdr3_nt: TGCGCCAGCAGCTTGGGAAACTCCTACGAGCGGTACTTC; cdr3_aa: CASSLGNSYERYF
j_call: TRBJ2-3; clone_size: many; v_call: TRBV4-3; d_call: TRBD2; cdr3_nt: TGCGCCAGCAGCCAAGGTAGCGGGAGGGGGACAGATACGCAGTATTTT; cdr3_aa: CASSQGSGRGTDTQYF
j_call: TRBJ2-3; clone_size: -; v_call: TRBV6-1; d_call: -; cdr3_nt: TGTGCCAGCAGCCGACTAGGATTTGCAGATACGCAGTATTTT; cdr3_aa: CASSRLGFADTQYF
j_call: TRBJ1-1; clone_size: many; v_call: TRBV20-1; d_call: -; cdr3_nt: TGCAGTGCTAGAGATCTGGGGAGCACTGAAGCTTTCTTT; cdr3_aa: CSARDLGSTEAFF
j_call: TRBJ2-7; clone_size: -; v_call: TRBV11-2; d_call: TRBD1; cdr3_nt: TGTGCCAGCAGCAAGGGGGTAGACAGGGCCTACGAGCAGTACTTC; cdr3_aa: CASSKGVDRAYEQYF
j_call: TRBJ1-1; clone_size: many; v_call: TRBV4-3; d_call: -; cdr3_nt: TGCGCCAGCAGCCGGACGGGGGGCCTGGACACTGAAGCTTTCTTT; cdr3_aa: CASSRTGGLDTEAFF
j_call: TRBJ2-3; clone_size: few; v_call: TRBV7-6; d_call: -; cdr3_nt: TGTGCCAGCAGCTTTACGACAGGCCACACAGATACGCAGTATTTT; cdr3_aa: CASSFTTGHTDTQYF
j_call: TRBJ1-5; clone_size: many; v_call: TRBV6-2/TRBV6-3; d_call: TRBD1; cdr3_nt: TGTGCCAGCAGTTACGCGGACAGGGCATACAACAATCAGCCCCAGCATTTT; cdr3_aa: CASSYADRAYNNQPQHF
j_call: TRBJ1-1; clone_size: -; v_call: TRBV5-1; d_call: -; cdr3_nt: TGCGCCAGCAGCTTGAGGGAACTCCGCGCTGAAGCTTTCTTT; cdr3_aa: CASSLRELRAEAFF
j_call: TRBJ1-3; clone_size: few; v_call: TRBV13; d_call: -; cdr3_nt: TGTGCCAGCAGTCCGCCGGACAGAGTCATATATTTT; cdr3_aa: CASSPPDRVIYF
j_call: TRBJ1-1; clone_size: many; v_call: TRBV4-3; d_call: TRBD1; cdr3_nt: TGCGCCAGCAGCCAGGGAGGTTGGCCCCAGGGGGCGAACACTGAAGCTTTCTTT; cdr3_aa: CASSQGGWPQGANTEAFF
j_call: TRBJ2-3; clone_size: -; v_call: TRBV27; d_call: -; cdr3_nt: TGTGCCAGCAGTTTGCAGAACACAGATACGCAGTATTTT; cdr3_aa: CASSLQNTDTQYF
j_call: TRBJ1-1; clone_size: many; v_call: TRBV30; d_call: -; cdr3_nt: TGTGCCTGGTCCTTTGACAGGGAAGCTTTCTTT; cdr3_aa: CAWSFDREAFF
j_call: TRBJ2-3; clone_size: -; v_call: TRBV3-1; d_call: TRBD2; cdr3_nt: TGTGCCAGCAGCCAAGGACTAGCGGGACCAGATACGCAGTATTTT; cdr3_aa: CASSQGLAGPDTQYF
j_call: TRBJ2-7; clone_size: -; v_call: TRBV4-1; d_call: -; cdr3_nt: TGCGCCAGCAGCCAAGATCAGGGCAGATTATACGAGCAGTACTTC; cdr3_aa: CASSQDQGRLYEQYF
j_call: TRBJ2-7; clone_size: -; v_call: TRBV7-2; d_call: -; cdr3_nt: TGTGCCAGCAGCCCCTTCGGGGAGGTCTACGAGCAGTACTTC; cdr3_aa: CASSPFGEVYEQYF
j_call: TRBJ2-1; clone_size: many; v_call: TRBV15; d_call: TRBD2; cdr3_nt: TGTGCCACAGAACTAGCGGGGTACAATGAGCAGTTCTTC; cdr3_aa: CATELAGYNEQFF
j_call: TRBJ2-7; clone_size: few; v_call: TRBV7-9; d_call: -; cdr3_nt: TGTGCCAGCAGCATCACAGTCTACTACGAGCAGTACTTC; cdr3_aa: CASSITVYYEQYF
j_call: TRBJ2-7; clone_size: many; v_call: TRBV5-5; d_call: -; cdr3_nt: TGTGCCAGCAGCTTGGCCAGGGGAGTGGAAGAGCAGTACTTC; cdr3_aa: CASSLARGVEEQYF
j_call: TRBJ2-1; clone_size: many; v_call: TRBV29-1; d_call: TRBD2; cdr3_nt: TGCAGCGTTGCAGCGGGGGCCAATGAGCAGTTCTTC; cdr3_aa: CSVAAGANEQFF
j_call: TRBJ2-1; clone_size: -; v_call: TRBV20-1; d_call: TRBD2; cdr3_nt: TGCAGTGCTAGTACTAGCGGGATCAGCAATGAGCAGTTCTTC; cdr3_aa: CSASTSGISNEQFF
j_call: TRBJ1-2; clone_size: few; v_call: TRBV4-3; d_call: -; cdr3_nt: TGCGCCAGCAGCCAAGAACATTGGACCAACTATGGCTACACCTTC; cdr3_aa: CASSQEHWTNYGYTF
j_call: TRBJ2-3; clone_size: -; v_call: TRBV20-1; d_call: TRBD2; cdr3_nt: TGCAGTGCTAGGGATCCCAGACTAGCGGGGGTTTCAGATACGCAGTATTTT; cdr3_aa: CSARDPRLAGVSDTQYF
j_call: TRBJ1-1; clone_size: many; v_call: TRBV5-1; d_call: TRBD1; cdr3_nt: TGCGCCAGCAGCTTCACCGGGACAGAAGAAGCTTTCTTT; cdr3_aa: CASSFTGTEEAFF
j_call: TRBJ2-7; clone_size: few; v_call: TRBV5-3; d_call: -; cdr3_nt: TGTGCCAGCAGCACGGCAGTTTTGGTCTACGAGCAGTACTTC; cdr3_aa: CASSTAVLVYEQYF
j_call: TRBJ2-3; clone_size: many; v_call: TRBV28; d_call: TRBD2; cdr3_nt: TGTGCCAGCAGTTTAGTACGTGGGACTAGCGGGAGGTCGGGATTAGATACGCAGTATTTT; cdr3_aa: CASSLVRGTSGRSGLDTQYF
j_call: TRBJ1-5; clone_size: -; v_call: TRBV6-2/TRBV6-3; d_call: -; cdr3_nt: TGTGCCAGCAGTACAGGACAGTTTATTAATCAGCCCCAGCATTTT; cdr3_aa: CASSTGQFINQPQHF
j_call: TRBJ2-1; clone_size: -; v_call: TRBV6-2/TRBV6-3; d_call: TRBD2; cdr3_nt: TGTGCCAGCAGTTACCAACCAGGCACTGTCCTAGCGGCCTCCTACAATGAGCAGTTCTTC; cdr3_aa: CASSYQPGTVLAASYNEQFF
j_call: TRBJ1-1; clone_size: many; v_call: TRBV7-2; d_call: -; cdr3_nt: TGTGCCAGCAGCCATGGCCCTAGGGGTGAAGCTTTCTTT; cdr3_aa: CASSHGPRGEAFF
j_call: TRBJ2-5; clone_size: many; v_call: TRBV12-3/TRBV12-4; d_call: TRBD1; cdr3_nt: TGTGCCAGCAGTTACAGGGGACCGCAAGAGACCCAGTACTTC; cdr3_aa: CASSYRGPQETQYF
j_call: TRBJ2-6; clone_size: -; v_call: TRBV5-1; d_call: -; cdr3_nt: TGCGCCAGCGGCTCTGGAGCGGAGAGCTCTGGGGCCGACGTCCTGACTTTC; cdr3_aa: CASGSGAESSGADVLTF
j_call: TRBJ2-1; clone_size: few; v_call: TRBV3-1; d_call: -; cdr3_nt: TGTGCCAGCAGCCAAGAAGGATTAATCTACAATGAGCAGTTCTTC; cdr3_aa: CASSQEGLIYNEQFF
j_call: TRBJ2-3; clone_size: -; v_call: TRBV5-3; d_call: -; cdr3_nt: TGTGCCAGCAGCAATGGAGGTTTAGATACGCAGTATTTT; cdr3_aa: CASSNGGLDTQYF
j_call: TRBJ2-1; clone_size: few; v_call: TRBV2; d_call: -; cdr3_nt: TGTGCCAGCAGTGAAGCTACCCACTACAATGAGCAGTTCTTC; cdr3_aa: CASSEATHYNEQFF